Below are 24 T cell receptor beta chains sequenced from a single sample in a study of CXCR3-negative and CXCR3-positive naive CD8 T cells. The TRB cDNA libraries were prepared by 5' RACE with UMI labels. Using the 5' RACE reads, TCRdb records one entry per CDR3 protein without DNA. The sample includes under 75,000 distinct CDR3 sequences. Study results and caveats: The TRB CDR3s that CXCR3-positive naive cells carried were more hydrophobic than those of CXCR3-negative naive cells.

These receptors' antigens are unknown. The sample consisted of naive CXCR3+ CD8+ T cells from blood. The subset denotes: CD45RO-CCR7+CD27+CD95- naive CD8+ T cells expressing CXCR3 (TNR3+). Receptors originate from a human donor in good health. Some clones in this sample may be carry-over from other donors' samples.

This chain uses TRBV5-1 with TRBJ2-3; TCRdb's assignment of TRBD2 cannot be checked, as there is no DNA. CDR1 is SGHRS and CDR2 is YFSETQ in the germline V gene. This CDR3 has 16 residues. The CDR3: CASGIYPAGGTDTQYF.

V usage is TRBV7-9 and J usage is TRBJ2-7; TCRdb's D call, TRBD1, is unchecked because there is no DNA. This CDR3 spans 15 amino acids. Germline CDR1 reads SEHNR; CDR2 reads FQNEAQ (reference sequence). CDR3 sequence reads: CASSSRGQGFYEQYF.

V and J are TRBV7-2 and TRBJ2-3. Germline loops: CDR1 SGHTA, CDR2 FQGNSA. The CDR3 has 12 residues. CDR3 in amino acids: CASSLGTDTQYF.

The genes are TRBV21-1 and TRBJ2-7. TRBV21-1 constitutes a pseudogene. The CDR3 runs to 12 residues. CDR3 protein: CASSKEPYEQYF.

The CDR3 is CASSSIPRQGGVTQYF. The rearrangement links TRBV7-2 to TRBJ2-7; TCRdb lists TRBD1, though no DNA is available to test this call. The CDR3 sequence is 16 residues long. Per the germline V gene, CDR1 is SGHTA and CDR2 is FQGNSA.

J is TRBJ1-5 and V is TRBV20-1. The CDR3 runs to 18 residues. Per the germline V gene, CDR1 is DFQATT and CDR2 is SNEGSKA (reference sequence). The CDR3 loop is CSARDQVGVAYSNQPQHF.

The rearrangement links TRBV27 to TRBJ2-7; TCRdb names TRBD2, which stays unverified in the absence of DNA. Germline V CDR1 and CDR2: MNHEY, SMNVEV (reference sequence). The CDR3 sequence is 16 residues long. The CDR3 sequence: CASSLSAQGPAHEQYF.

The chain has TRBV7-9 and TRBJ2-7; TCRdb picks TRBD2, but there is no DNA to check that call. CDR1 is SEHNR, CDR2 FQNEAQ, per germline (reference sequence). The CDR3 extends over 17 amino acids. Here the CDR3 reads CASTHTLGLAGAYEQYF.

The V call is TRBV12-3 or TRBV12-4, the J call TRBJ1-4; the D call of TRBD1 rests on TCRdb alone, since no DNA is present to check it. The CDR3 sequence is 15 residues long. CDR3 amino acids: CASSGTGGPNEKLFF.

The chain employs TRBV7-9 and TRBJ2-5. The CDR3 has 14 amino acids. Germline loops: CDR1 SEHNR, CDR2 FQNEAQ (reference sequence). CDR3 in amino acids: CASSLVSPKETQYF.

V usage is TRBV10-3 and J usage is TRBJ1-5; TCRdb's assignment of TRBD1 cannot be checked, as there is no DNA. Germline V gene lookup returns CDR1 ENHRY and CDR2 SYGVKD. This CDR3 spans 15 amino acids. CDR3 protein: CAISDKGDFYQPQHF.

This chain joins TRBV9 and TRBJ2-5; TCRdb selects TRBD1, and the lack of DNA leaves this call unchecked. The CDR3 runs 15 residues. Germline-derived CDR1 and CDR2 are SGDLS and YYNGEE. CDR3: CASSPMGGSQETQYF.

The gene calls are TRBV28 and TRBJ2-1; TCRdb returns TRBD1, unconfirmable since there is no DNA. This CDR3 contains 16 residues. Germline values: CDR1 MDHEN, CDR2 SYDVKM. CDR3 sequence reads: CASSLVDRVSYNEQFF.

The genes are TRBV6-2 or TRBV6-3 and TRBJ2-1; TCRdb gives TRBD1 as the D gene, but with no DNA this cannot be confirmed. CDR3 size: 15 residues. CDR1 is MNHEY and CDR2 is SVGEGT in the germline V gene. The CDR3 is CASSRRTGAYNEQFF.

V and J are TRBV23-1 and TRBJ1-3; TCRdb's D call, TRBD1, is unchecked because there is no DNA. TRBV23-1 is assigned to the ORF class and has an uncertain function. The CDR3 is 19 residues long. The CDR3 here is CASLLPPEDRGRAGNTIYF.

The J gene is TRBJ2-7, the V gene TRBV7-2; TCRdb indicates TRBD1, and absent DNA this call remains unverified. CDR3 length equals 15 residues. Germline CDR1 and CDR2: SGHTA and FQGNSA. The CDR3 loop reads CASSPNDLGGYEQYF.

V and J are TRBV29-1 and TRBJ2-3; TCRdb names TRBD2, which stays unverified in the absence of DNA. The CDR3 length is 12 residues. From germline, CDR1 is SQVTM and CDR2 ANQGSEA. The CDR3 loop is CSVLEGPDTQYF.

The CDR3 reads CASSPLDRGETQYF. V is TRBV5-6 and J is TRBJ2-5; TCRdb's D call of TRBD1 is untestable without DNA. Germline V gene lookup returns CDR1 SGHDT and CDR2 YYEEEE. CDR3 size: 14 residues.

The genes are TRBV29-1 and TRBJ2-7; the TCRdb call, TRBD1, lacks DNA for checking. Germline lookup yields CDR1 SQVTM and CDR2 ANQGSEA. The CDR3 sequence is 14 residues long. The CDR3: CSAKTYRGTYEQYF.

The chain carries TRBV7-9 and TRBJ2-7; TCRdb proposes TRBD2, but this gene call is untestable without DNA. This CDR3 has 15 amino acids. The germline gives CDR1 SEHNR, CDR2 FQNEAQ (reference sequence). The CDR3 loop reads CASSPLEGGPDEQYF. Variable domain in full (rest from reference TRBV7-9 and TRBJ2-7): DTGVSQNPRHKITKRGQNVTFRCDPISEHNRLYWYRQTLGQGPEFLTYFQNEAQLEKSRLLSDRFSAERPKGSFSTLEIQRTEQGDSAMYLCASSPLEGGPDEQYFGPGTRLTVT.

The chain couples TRBV20-1 to TRBJ2-1; TCRdb proposes TRBD2, but this gene call is untestable without DNA. The CDR3 covers 18 residues. The germline gives CDR1 DFQATT, CDR2 SNEGSKA (reference sequence). This chain's CDR3 is CSARDQGLAGAIYNEQFF.

CDR3 residues: CASSYDGTANQPQHF. The chain combines TRBV6-5 with TRBJ1-5. The CDR3 totals 15 residues. The germline V gene has CDR1 MNHEY and CDR2 SVGAGI.

The chain is built from TRBV29-1 and TRBJ2-1; TCRdb gives TRBD1 as the D gene, but with no DNA this cannot be confirmed. Germline CDR1 and CDR2: SQVTM and ANQGSEA. The CDR3 is 15 residues long. This CDR3 reads CSGGQGAPLFNEQFF.

This rearrangement joins TRBV7-9 to TRBJ2-7. The germline CDR1 and CDR2 sequences are SEHNR and FQNEAQ (reference sequence). The CDR3 runs to 12 residues. The CDR3 is CASSLSNYEQYF.